These T cell receptor beta chains were read from a single sample in a study of PD-1 blockade in mismatch repair-deficient tumors. Here immunoSEQ multiplex PCR was the method, and the copy in TCRdb shows in-frame clones only, minus some. The data contain approximately 40,000 clones, about 85% of them singletons. This material consisted of peripheral blood, taken 4 weeks after starting pembrolizumab. The source is an adult with mismatch repair-deficient cancer. CDR3s include the opening cysteine and the closing phenylalanine or tryptophan. Each record gives: V gene, clone size, J gene, CDR3 protein. Where a row states a size, it is once, few, many or the class of an expanded clone; other rows omit it.

V: TRBV10-3
size: medium-sized
J: TRBJ2-7
CDR3: CAIRDPQGTYYEQYF

V: TRBV9
size: medium-sized
J: TRBJ1-2
CDR3: CASSRVAANYGYTF

V: TRBV21-1
size: once
J: TRBJ2-1
CDR3: CASKSGTSGRHSYNEQFF

V: TRBV5-6
size: .
J: TRBJ2-7
CDR3: CASSHRDRNYEQYF

V: TRBV19
size: .
J: TRBJ2-5
CDR3: CASFDRDRPWGTQYF

V: TRBV6-5
size: once
J: TRBJ2-4
CDR3: CASSSLAKNIQYF

V: TRBV19
size: .
J: TRBJ2-7
CDR3: CASSIVWGRVYEQYF

V: TRBV6-1
size: .
J: TRBJ2-7
CDR3: CATKLVGLPIYEQYF

V: TRBV7-6
size: .
J: TRBJ2-1
CDR3: CATGLAGVAANNEQFF

V: TRBV4-1
size: .
J: TRBJ2-7
CDR3: CASSQARDRVGTYEQYF

V: TRBV29-1
size: .
J: TRBJ2-1
CDR3: CSVEGRLAGADNEQFF

V: TRBV5-1
size: .
J: TRBJ2-2
CDR3: CASSSISDRVGPGELFF

V: TRBV28
size: .
J: TRBJ1-5
CDR3: CASRRQGSQPQHF

V: TRBV9
size: .
J: TRBJ2-7
CDR3: CASSKWGQGDEQYF

V: TRBV2
size: .
J: TRBJ2-7
CDR3: CASSELGREAPYEQYF

V: TRBV19
size: .
J: TRBJ2-1
CDR3: CASSRGSGREGSYNEQFF

V: TRBV27
size: .
J: TRBJ1-2
CDR3: CASSLRPGVKYYGYTF

V: TRBV4-1
size: .
J: TRBJ1-2
CDR3: CASSRGSGYGYTF

V: TRBV6-6
size: .
J: TRBJ1-5
CDR3: CASSYDRVDQPQHF

V: TRBV29-1
size: once
J: TRBJ1-4
CDR3: CSVVVNEKLFF

V: TRBV7-9
size: .
J: TRBJ2-7
CDR3: CASSLGTGSAYEQYF

V: TRBV7-9
size: once
J: TRBJ2-5
CDR3: CASSLGGTEEQETQYF

V: TRBV4-3
size: .
J: TRBJ2-3
CDR3: CASSQGAAGGLTDTQYF

V: TRBV30
size: .
J: TRBJ2-7
CDR3: CASQKQGPEQYF

V: TRBV6-5
size: medium-sized
J: TRBJ2-7
CDR3: CASSYSSGGYEQYF

V: TRBV18
size: .
J: TRBJ1-5
CDR3: CASSPGGQPQHF

V: TRBV28
size: .
J: TRBJ2-7
CDR3: CASRASGGSYEQYF

V: TRBV4-1
size: .
J: TRBJ2-1
CDR3: CASSQEIHLWRRIYNEQFF

V: TRBV19
size: once
J: TRBJ2-1
CDR3: CASSKKRETYYNEQFF

V: TRBV7-3
size: .
J: TRBJ2-1
CDR3: CASSKTGQSTYNEQFF

V: TRBV27
size: .
J: TRBJ2-7
CDR3: CASSTPWTGINEQYF

V: TRBV27
size: .
J: TRBJ2-7
CDR3: CASSFSGREQYF

V: TRBV5-1
size: few
J: TRBJ2-1
CDR3: CASSPAAYGQGTRSEQFF

V: TRBV7-3
size: .
J: TRBJ2-3
CDR3: CASSLIRLAGQDTQYF

V: TRBV28
size: .
J: TRBJ2-6
CDR3: CASSSGQTGANVLTF

V: TRBV6-4
size: medium-sized
J: TRBJ2-1
CDR3: CASSVGDYNEQFF

V: TRBV19
size: .
J: TRBJ2-6
CDR3: CASSPNMWGANVLTF

V: TRBV30
size: .
J: TRBJ2-5
CDR3: CAWSQTPKRAETQYF

V: TRBV19
size: .
J: TRBJ1-1
CDR3: CASSIAAGGSVNTEAFF

V: TRBV9
size: .
J: TRBJ2-1
CDR3: CASSVVTGGNEQFF

V: TRBV7-9
size: .
J: TRBJ1-5
CDR3: CASSWDRESNQPQHF

V: TRBV6-1
size: .
J: TRBJ2-7
CDR3: CASGGLAGTYEQYF

V: TRBV4-2
size: few
J: TRBJ2-3
CDR3: CASSQDPSARHTDTQYF

V: TRBV10-2
size: .
J: TRBJ1-1
CDR3: CASSGPNTEAFF

V: TRBV23-1
size: .
J: TRBJ1-2
CDR3: CASTRQDNVDGYTF

V: TRBV13
size: once
J: TRBJ2-5
CDR3: CASSPRGQEETQYF

V: TRBV19
size: .
J: TRBJ2-1
CDR3: CATRTGVGEQFF

V: TRBV5-8
size: .
J: TRBJ2-3
CDR3: CASSSGLAMGTDTQYF

V: TRBV4-2
size: once
J: TRBJ2-7
CDR3: CASSQDLTRGWEQYF

V: TRBV7-8
size: .
J: TRBJ1-1
CDR3: CASSTTGVNTEAFF